The 20 T cell receptor beta chains listed next were all sequenced from one sample in a study of T cells after yellow fever vaccination. TCRdb reprocessed the 5' RACE reads via MiXCR and lists one record per CDR3 protein. The profile shows roughly 340,000 distinct CDR3 sequences, 3% to 4.5% of them singletons. The sequenced sample was PBMCs, obtained 5 days after the yellow fever booster vaccination. The receptors originated from a young man who received the YFV17D yellow fever vaccine.

The V gene is TRBV12-3 or TRBV12-4, the J gene TRBJ1-1; D may be TRBD1 (5 bases). V was trimmed by 6 bases and J by 5 bases, leaving 19 bases between them. The CDR3 consists of 15 residues. The CDR3 nucleotides are TGTGCCAGCAGCCGGAGTCAGGGCCCCGAAACTGAAGCTTTCTTT. This codes for CASSRSQGPETEAFF.

This clonotype was picked up a small number of times. The chain links TRBV20-1 to TRBJ1-5; D is ambiguous. V was shortened by 1 base and J by 2 bases, with 9 bases between the two germline ends. This CDR3 has 14 residues. The V gene's germline CDR1 is DFQATT and CDR2 SNEGSKA (reference sequence). CDR3 region: CSARGSNRNQPQHF. As DNA, the CDR3 is TGCAGTGCTAGAGGTTCTAACCGCAATCAGCCCCAGCATTTT.

This clonotype was seen a few times. CDR3 protein: CASSLGGAGATQYF. DNA for the CDR3: TGTGCCAGCAGTTTGGGGGGGGCGGGGGCTACGCAGTATTTT. The V gene is TRBV27, the J gene TRBJ2-3, with D possibly being TRBD2 (7 bases). The ends were cut back, 3 bases at V and 8 bases at J, with 15 bases in the middle. The CDR3 covers 14 residues. CDR1 is MNHEY and CDR2 is SMNVEV in the germline V gene (reference sequence).

This clonotype was recorded a few times. The rearrangement uses TRBV7-2 and TRBJ2-3, with 10 bases matching TRBD2. The CDR3 extends over 14 amino acids. Germline CDR1 is SGHTA and CDR2 is FQGNSA. V gave up 6 bases and J gave up 5 bases; unmatched junction bases: 5. The CDR3 DNA sequence: TGTGCCAGCAGTAGCGGGGGGTTCGGAGATACGCAGTATTTT. This translates into CASSSGGFGDTQYF.

In its sample, this clonotype was seen many times. CDR3 coding DNA: TGTGCCAGCAGCCAAGATTGGACGGGATCGCAGTATTTT. Residues: CASSQDWTGSQYF. The genes are TRBV14 and TRBJ2-3; D possibly corresponds to TRBD2 (5 bases). The CDR3 runs to 13 residues. Germline loops: CDR1 SGHDN, CDR2 FVKESK. The V gene lost 0 bases and the J gene lost 10 bases, with 11 bases spanning the gap.

This clonotype has ten or more counts. V gene TRBV9 combines with J gene TRBJ2-1, with D perhaps matching TRBD1 or TRBD2 (5 bases each). The CDR3 totals 11 residues. Trimming shortened V by 3 bases and J by 9 bases, and 7 bases separated the two germline ends. CDR1 and CDR2 from the germline V gene are SGDLS and YYNGEE. This chain's CDR3 is CASSDGAEQFF. In DNA, the CDR3 is TGTGCCAGCAGCGACGGGGCTGAGCAGTTCTTC.

The chain is built from TRBV27 and TRBJ2-7, with 7 bases aligning to TRBD2. The trim removed 4 bases at V and 1 base at J, leaving 7 bases unmatched. CDR1 and CDR2 from the germline V gene are MNHEY and SMNVEV (reference sequence). This CDR3 contains 15 residues. The CDR3 loop is CASSSNPGGSYEQYF. The CDR3 nucleotides are TGTGCCAGCAGTTCGAATCCGGGGGGATCCTACGAGCAGTACTTC.

This clonotype came up a few times. V gene TRBV6-5 combines with J gene TRBJ1-5; D not resolved. V lost 6 bases, J lost 0 bases, and 12 bases lay in between. Germline CDR1 MNHEY, CDR2 SVGAGI. The CDR3 runs 15 residues. Written as DNA, the CDR3 is TGTGCCAGCAGCTCCCTCGGGGATAGCAATCAGCCCCAGCATTTT. Translated: CASSSLGDSNQPQHF.

The chain links TRBV5-1 to TRBJ2-7; TRBD2 matches at 11 bases. The CDR3 loop spans 18 amino acids. Germline lookup yields CDR1 SGHRS and CDR2 YFSETQ. V shed 2 bases and J 0 bases; nucleotides not matched to a gene: 10. This chain's CDR3 is CASSFASSGGPLSYEQYF. CDR3 nucleotide sequence: TGCGCCAGCAGCTTTGCTTCTAGCGGGGGGCCACTCTCCTACGAGCAGTACTTC. The full variable domain, its missing parts supplied by reference TRBV5-1 and TRBJ2-7, is KAGVTQTPRYLIKTRGQQVTLSCSPISGHRSVSWYQQTPGQGLQFLFEYFSETQRNKGNFPGRFSGRQFSNSRSEMNVSTLELGDSALYLCASSFASSGGPLSYEQYFGPGTRLTVT.

This chain connects TRBV6-5 to TRBJ1-6; D is unresolved. CDR3 length equals 14 residues. The V end lost 8 bases, the J end lost 0 bases, and 8 bases lay between the germline ends. CDR1 is MNHEY, CDR2 SVGAGI, per germline. The CDR3 DNA is TGTGCCAGCGCTGGGGTCTCCTATAATTCACCCCTCCACTTT. Amino acids: CASAGVSYNSPLHF.

This clonotype has only a few counts. CDR3 bases: TGCAGTGCTAGAGAGTCCAGGGGGCGGCAGTACGAGCAGTACTTC. Translation gives CSARESRGRQYEQYF. The chain couples TRBV20-1 to TRBJ2-7; TRBD1 matches at 8 bases. Germline V gene data show CDR1 as DFQATT and CDR2 as SNEGSKA (reference sequence). After removal of 0 bases from V and 4 bases from J, the junction contained 8 bases not matched to a gene. The CDR3 runs to 15 residues.

V usage is TRBV29-1 and J usage is TRBJ1-2, with D possibly being TRBD1 (6 bases). The V gene's germline CDR1 is SQVTM and CDR2 ANQGSEA. The V gene lost 8 bases and the J gene lost 4 bases, with 17 bases spanning the gap. There are 13 residues in the CDR3. Written as DNA, the CDR3 is TGCAGCATCGGGGGCTTAAGTAGCTATGGCTACACCTTC. It yields the protein CSIGGLSSYGYTF. Together with reference TRBV29-1 and TRBJ1-2, the CDR3 gives the full variable domain: SAVISQKPSRDICQRGTSLTIQCQVDSQVTMMFWYRQQPGQSLTLIATANQGSEATYESGFVIDKFPISRPNLTFSTLTVSNMSPEDSSIYLCSIGGLSSYGYTFGSGTRLTVV.

This clonotype was detected many times. The J gene is TRBJ2-1, the V gene TRBV5-1; 15 nucleotides agree with TRBD2. V shed 4 bases, J shed 10 bases, and the junction held 12 bases outside the gene matches. This CDR3 spans 17 amino acids. Looked up from germline, CDR1 is SGHRS and CDR2 is YFSETQ. CDR3 nucleotide sequence: TGCGCCAGCAGCCCGCTTGGGACTAGCGGGGGGCCCGGGGAGCAGTTCTTC. The encoded protein is CASSPLGTSGGPGEQFF.

This clonotype was seen ten or more times. The gene calls are TRBV18 and TRBJ1-5; TRBD1 matches 7 bases. With 5 bases clipped from V and 5 bases from J, the junction kept 12 bases outside the gene matches. This CDR3 contains 16 residues. CDR1 KGHSH and CDR2 LQKENI come from the germline V gene. The CDR3 sequence is CASSSQGNRVDQPQHF. The CDR3 DNA reads TGTGCCAGCTCATCACAGGGGAATCGGGTGGATCAGCCCCAGCATTTT.

The table lists this clonotype with many counts. This sequence joins TRBV2 and TRBJ1-4; D might be TRBD1 (5 bases). This CDR3 region has 15 residues. Germline V lookup: CDR1 SNHLY, CDR2 FYNNEI. V lost 3 bases and J lost 4, with 12 bases in between. CDR3 protein: CASSEAGPSNEKLFF. CDR3 coding DNA: TGTGCCAGCAGTGAGGCGGGACCGAGTAATGAAAAACTGTTTTTT. Combining the CDR3 with reference TRBV2 and TRBJ1-4 gives the whole variable domain EPEVTQTPSHQVTQMGQEVILRCVPISNHLYFYWYRQILGQKVEFLVSFYNNEISEKSEIFDDQFSVERPDGSNFTLKIRSTKLEDSAMYFCASSEAGPSNEKLFFGSGTQLSVL.

This clonotype was picked up many times. The CDR3 DNA follows: TGCGCCAGCAGCCAAGATAGGGGAGGGTATGAAAAACTGTTTTTT. Amino acids: CASSQDRGGYEKLFF. The chain uses TRBV4-3 and TRBJ1-4, with a weak D call TRBD1 (5 bases). The CDR3 is 15 residues long. The germline CDR1 and CDR2 sequences are LGHNA and YSLEER. Trimming shortened V by 0 bases and J by 6 bases, and 11 bases separated the two germline ends.

This clonotype has a handful of counts. The chain carries TRBV12-3 or TRBV12-4 and TRBJ2-7, with 9 bases that match TRBD2. The CDR3 has 17 amino acids. V shed 3 bases and J 2 bases; nucleotides not matched to a gene: 11. The CDR3 DNA sequence: TGTGCCAGCAGTTTCGCACCGGGACTAGCAGTCGCCTACGAGCAGTACTTC. Its protein product is CASSFAPGLAVAYEQYF.

This clonotype has only a few counts. The gene calls are TRBV19 and TRBJ2-2; D gene unclear. V was cut by 0 bases and J by 3 bases, with 11 bases left in between. In germline, CDR1 is LNHDA, CDR2 SQIVND (reference sequence). The CDR3 is 16 residues long. This CDR3 is CASSIDFGTYTGELFF. CDR3 bases: TGTGCCAGTAGTATAGATTTCGGCACCTACACCGGGGAGCTGTTTTTT.

The chain links TRBV12-3 or TRBV12-4 to TRBJ1-4; D not certain. The CDR3 contains 15 residues. Trimming cost V 7 bases and J 4 bases, with 16 bases left between them. The CDR3 nucleotides read TGTGCCAGCACCCTATCCGCGGGAGGTAATGAAAAACTGTTTTTT. As protein: CASTLSAGGNEKLFF.

This clonotype was counted at least ten times. V is TRBV6-5 and J is TRBJ2-3; D possibly corresponds to TRBD1 (5 bases). Trimming shortened V by 4 bases and J by 2 bases, and 10 bases separated the two germline ends. The CDR3 is made up of 14 amino acids. Germline CDR1 is MNHEY and CDR2 is SVGAGI. The CDR3 sequence is CASSLRGTTDTQYF. The CDR3 DNA follows: TGTGCCAGCAGTTTAAGGGGTACCACAGATACGCAGTATTTT.